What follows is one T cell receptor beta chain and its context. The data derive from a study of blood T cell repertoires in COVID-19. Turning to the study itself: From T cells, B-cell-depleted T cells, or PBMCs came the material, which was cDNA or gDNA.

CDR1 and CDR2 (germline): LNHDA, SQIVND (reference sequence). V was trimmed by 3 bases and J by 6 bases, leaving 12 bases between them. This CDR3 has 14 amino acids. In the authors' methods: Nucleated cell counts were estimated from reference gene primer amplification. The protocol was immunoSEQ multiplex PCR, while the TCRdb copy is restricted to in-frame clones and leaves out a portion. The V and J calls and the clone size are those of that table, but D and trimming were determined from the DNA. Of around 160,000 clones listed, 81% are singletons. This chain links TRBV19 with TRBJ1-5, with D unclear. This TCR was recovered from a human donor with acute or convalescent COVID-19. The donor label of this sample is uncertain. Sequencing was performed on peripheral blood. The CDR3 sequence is CASSIPEFGQPQHF. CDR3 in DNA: TGTGCCAGTAGTATTCCCGAATTCGGTCAGCCCCAGCATTTT.